One and the same sample provided the 20 T cell receptor beta chains below, sequenced in a study of blood T cell repertoires in COVID-19. Profiled with immunoSEQ multiplex PCR; TCRdb holds only in-frame clones, not every one. This table has hundreds of thousands of clones, around 90% appearing once. Sequenced: PBMCs or T cells enriched from blood (not recorded which). The receptors derive from a man in his 60s who had recovered from COVID-19.

The chain links TRBV18 to TRBJ2-2, with 13 bases that match TRBD2. V lost 4 bases to trimming and J lost 7 bases; unmatched junction nucleotides: 6. This CDR3 is 16 amino acids long. Germline V gene lookup returns CDR1 KGHSH and CDR2 LQKENI. CDR3 sequence (DNA): TGTGCCAGCTCACACGGACTAGCGGGAGAGATCGGGGAGCTGTTTTTT. Amino acid sequence: CASSHGLAGEIGELFF.

The rearrangement links TRBV10-3 to TRBJ2-3, with 9 bases lining up with TRBD2. The CDR3 consists of 13 residues. Unmatched junction bases numbered 3, after V lost 9 bases and J lost 2 bases. Germline CDR1 and CDR2: ENHRY and SYGVKD. The CDR3 is CAIAGGNTDTQYF. The DNA of the CDR3 is TGTGCCATAGCGGGGGGAAACACAGATACGCAGTATTTT.

The rearrangement links TRBV28 to TRBJ2-1; 10 positions agree with TRBD2. The germline CDR1 and CDR2 sequences are MDHEN and SYDVKM. The V gene end was trimmed by 5 bases and the J gene end by 8 bases; junction bases not matched to a gene: 15. The length of the CDR3 is 17 residues. The CDR3 region is CASSPMFPSGSIHEQFF. The CDR3 DNA sequence: TGTGCCAGCAGTCCTATGTTCCCTAGCGGGAGCATCCATGAGCAGTTCTTC.

The V gene is TRBV5-1, the J gene TRBJ2-3, with 8 bases matching TRBD1. The CDR3 consists of 17 residues. V lost 4 bases, J lost 0 bases, and 10 bases stayed unmatched. The germline V gene has CDR1 SGHRS and CDR2 YFSETQ. The CDR3 region has the DNA TGCGCCAGCAGCAAGGATGCCGGGACAGGTAGCACAGATACGCAGTATTTT. This gives the protein CASSKDAGTGSTDTQYF.

This chain connects TRBV3-1 (or the pseudogene TRBV3-2) to TRBJ2-2, with a tentative D call TRBD2 (5 bases). CDR1 LGHDT and CDR2 YNNKEL come from the germline V gene (reference sequence). Trimming pared 4 bases from V and 1 base from J, leaving 10 bases between. The CDR3 has 15 amino acids. CDR3 protein: CASSRELLNTGELFF. The DNA of the CDR3 is TGTGCCAGCAGCCGGGAGTTATTGAACACCGGGGAGCTGTTTTTT.

The chain uses TRBV19 and TRBJ2-4; D unclear. The CDR3 consists of 17 residues. The germline V gene encodes CDR1 LNHDA and CDR2 SQIVND (reference sequence). With 2 bases removed from V and 0 bases from J, the gap between germline ends came to 14 bases. CDR3 amino acids: CASSIPTHYLAKNIQYF. The CDR3, as DNA: TGTGCCAGTAGTATACCTACCCATTACCTAGCCAAAAACATTCAGTACTTC. The variable domain in full, completed from reference TRBV19 and TRBJ2-4, reads DGGITQSPKYLFRKEGQNVTLSCEQNLNHDAMYWYRQDPGQGLRLIYYSQIVNDFQKGDIAEGYSVSREKKESFPLTVTSAQKNPTAFYLCASSIPTHYLAKNIQYFGAGTRLSVL.

The genes are TRBV28 and TRBJ2-7, with D hard to call. Trimming took 4 bases from V and 1 from J, leaving 2 bases between them. This CDR3 has 11 amino acids. The germline CDR1 and CDR2 sequences are MDHEN and SYDVKM. DNA for the CDR3: TGTGCCAGCAGTTCTTCCTACGAGCAGTACTTC. It specifies CASSSSYEQYF.

The rearrangement uses TRBV28 and TRBJ1-5, with D possibly TRBD1 on 6 matching bases. V lost 6 bases and J 6 bases, leaving 18 bases between the germline ends. The CDR3 has 15 amino acids. The germline gives CDR1 MDHEN, CDR2 SYDVKM. The CDR3 region is CASSLTGPRAQPQHF. Here the CDR3 DNA reads TGTGCCAGCAGCCTCACAGGGCCCCGTGCTCAGCCCCAGCATTTT.

V is TRBV5-4 and J is TRBJ2-3; 7 bases line up with TRBD2. The V gene end was trimmed by 0 bases and the J gene end by 2 bases; junction bases not matched to a gene: 9. Germline-derived CDR1 and CDR2 are SGHNT and YYREEE (reference sequence). This CDR3 is 17 amino acids long. CDR3 protein: CASSLAAGRTYTDTQYF. CDR3 nucleotide sequence: TGTGCCAGCAGCTTGGCAGCCGGGAGGACCTACACAGATACGCAGTATTTT.

The sample holds one count of this clone. V gene TRBV7-2 combines with J gene TRBJ1-3; D is unresolved. The CDR3 is 16 residues long. Germline V gene sequence: CDR1 SGHTA, CDR2 FQGNSA. V shed 0 bases and J shed 1 base, with 10 bases lying between them. This CDR3 is CASSLAIPKSGNTIYF. In DNA, the CDR3 is TGTGCCAGCAGCTTAGCGATTCCTAAATCTGGAAACACCATATATTTT.

The V gene is TRBV10-3, the J gene TRBJ2-5; 8 bases match TRBD2. This CDR3 region has 16 residues. Germline-derived CDR1 and CDR2 are ENHRY and SYGVKD. The trim removed 1 base at V and 2 bases at J, leaving 6 bases unmatched. CDR3 residues: CAISELTGGRQETQYF. CDR3 in DNA: TGTGCCATCAGTGAGTTAACGGGAGGGAGGCAAGAGACCCAGTACTTC.

V gene TRBV29-1 combines with J gene TRBJ1-5, with D uncertain. The ends were cut back, 4 bases at V and 9 bases at J, with 13 bases in the middle. The CDR3 length is 12 residues. Germline V gene lookup returns CDR1 SQVTM and CDR2 ANQGSEA. The CDR3 spells CSVATRSSPQHF. The CDR3 DNA follows: TGCAGCGTTGCAACCAGGTCATCGCCCCAGCATTTT.

J is TRBJ2-5 and V is TRBV18; 10 bases match TRBD1. Losses at the gene ends were 5 bases for V and 4 bases for J; bases not matched to a gene: 1. The CDR3 length is 13 residues. The germline CDR1 and CDR2 sequences are KGHSH and LQKENI. CDR3 loop: CASSGQGVETQYF. CDR3 bases: TGTGCCAGCTCAGGACAGGGGGTAGAGACCCAGTACTTC.

The chain is built from TRBV28 and TRBJ1-6; tentative D call: TRBD1 (5 bases). Deletions cut 6 bases from V and 10 bases from J, with 10 bases between. CDR1 is MDHEN and CDR2 is SYDVKM in the germline V gene. The CDR3 extends over 12 amino acids. The CDR3 nucleotides read TGTGCCAGCAGCGGGGGTAACTCACCCCTCCACTTT. It translates to CASSGGNSPLHF.

The chain combines TRBV5-1 with TRBJ1-1; the D gene is possibly TRBD1 (6 bases). CDR1 and CDR2 from the germline V gene are SGHRS and YFSETQ. V lost 5 bases and J 1 base, leaving 12 bases between the germline ends. This CDR3 is 14 amino acids long. The CDR3 protein is CASSWNRENTEAFF. The CDR3, as DNA: TGCGCCAGCAGTTGGAACAGGGAGAACACTGAAGCTTTCTTT.

V and J are TRBV5-1 and TRBJ2-7; weak D call: TRBD2 (6 bases). Germline V gene sequence: CDR1 SGHRS, CDR2 YFSETQ. The length of the CDR3 is 14 residues. Deletions cut 8 bases from V and 0 bases from J, with 15 bases between. CDR3 in DNA: TGCGCCAGTTCCCGGGACTTACCCTCCTACGAGCAGTACTTC. This codes for CASSRDLPSYEQYF.

The chain combines TRBV30 with TRBJ1-2; 10 bases are shared with TRBD1. V dropped 4 bases and J dropped 6; count of bases not matched to a gene: 5. The CDR3 consists of 13 residues. Germline V gene sequence: CDR1 GTSNPN, CDR2 SVGIG (reference sequence). The CDR3 DNA reads as TGTGCCTGGACTGAAGACAGGGGGCATGGCTACACCTTC. This translates into CAWTEDRGHGYTF.

This chain's CDR3 is CASSARDRATEAFF. The CDR3 DNA sequence: TGTGCCAGTAGTGCCCGGGACAGGGCCACTGAAGCTTTCTTT. The chain has TRBV19 and TRBJ1-1, with TRBD1 identical over 9 bases. Germline V CDR1 and CDR2: LNHDA, SQIVND (reference sequence). V trimming: 5 bases; J trimming: 4 bases; junction bases outside the gene matches: 5. The CDR3 is 14 residues long.

The rearrangement joins TRBV28 to TRBJ1-1, with unresolved D. The V gene lost 2 bases and the J gene lost 1 base, with 8 bases spanning the gap. The CDR3 contains 14 residues. Germline CDR1 is MDHEN and CDR2 is SYDVKM. The CDR3 here is CASSLGQENTEAFF. CDR3 in DNA: TGTGCCAGCAGTTTAGGGCAGGAGAACACTGAAGCTTTCTTT. The variable domain in full, with the rest retrieved from reference TRBV28 and TRBJ1-1, is DVKVTQSSRYLVKRTGEKVFLECVQDMDHENMFWYRQDPGLGLRLIYFSYDVKMKEKGDIPEGYSVSREKKERFSLILESASTNQTSMYLCASSLGQENTEAFFGQGTRLTVV.

The chain combines TRBV7-2 with TRBJ2-7, with 10 bases fitting TRBD2. The CDR3 sequence is 17 residues long. The J segment lost 2 bases and the V segment lost 5 bases, leaving 12 bases of the junction unmatched. Germline loops: CDR1 SGHTA, CDR2 FQGNSA. DNA for the CDR3: TGTGCCAGCAGCGCACAAACTAGCGGGATGGGAACCTACGAGCAGTACTTC. It encodes CASSAQTSGMGTYEQYF.